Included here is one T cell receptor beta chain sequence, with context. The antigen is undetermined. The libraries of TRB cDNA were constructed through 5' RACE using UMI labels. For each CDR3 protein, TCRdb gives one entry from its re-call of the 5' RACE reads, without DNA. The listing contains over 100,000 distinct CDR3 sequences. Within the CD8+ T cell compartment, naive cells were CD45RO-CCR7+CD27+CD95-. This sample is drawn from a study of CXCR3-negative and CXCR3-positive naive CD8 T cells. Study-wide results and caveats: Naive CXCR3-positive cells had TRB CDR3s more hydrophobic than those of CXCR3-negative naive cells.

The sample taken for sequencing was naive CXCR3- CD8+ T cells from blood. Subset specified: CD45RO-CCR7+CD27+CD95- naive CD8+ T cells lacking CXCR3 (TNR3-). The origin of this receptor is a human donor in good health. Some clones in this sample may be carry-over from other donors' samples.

The CDR3 here is CASSFGGHTDTQYF. The chain couples TRBV28 to TRBJ2-3; absent DNA, TCRdb's TRBD1 call cannot be checked. The CDR3 is 14 amino acids. CDR1 and CDR2 from the germline V gene are MDHEN and SYDVKM.